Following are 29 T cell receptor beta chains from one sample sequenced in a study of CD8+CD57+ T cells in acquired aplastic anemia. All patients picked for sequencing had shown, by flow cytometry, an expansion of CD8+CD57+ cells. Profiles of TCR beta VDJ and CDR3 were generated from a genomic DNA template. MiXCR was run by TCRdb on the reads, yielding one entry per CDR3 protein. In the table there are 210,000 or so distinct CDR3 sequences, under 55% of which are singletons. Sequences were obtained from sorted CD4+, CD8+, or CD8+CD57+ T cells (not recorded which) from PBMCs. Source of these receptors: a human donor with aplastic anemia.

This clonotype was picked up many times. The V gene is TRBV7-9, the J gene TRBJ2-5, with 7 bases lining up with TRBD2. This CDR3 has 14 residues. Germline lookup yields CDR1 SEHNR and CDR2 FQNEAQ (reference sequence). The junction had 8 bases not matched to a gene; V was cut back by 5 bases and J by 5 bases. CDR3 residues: CASSGTAGGETQYF. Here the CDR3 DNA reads TGTGCCAGCAGCGGTACGGCCGGGGGGGAGACCCAGTACTTC.

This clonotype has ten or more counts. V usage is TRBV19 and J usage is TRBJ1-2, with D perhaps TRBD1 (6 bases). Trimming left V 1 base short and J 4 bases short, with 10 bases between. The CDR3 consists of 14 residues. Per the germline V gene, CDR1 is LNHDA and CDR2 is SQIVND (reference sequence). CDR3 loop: CASSIGPDSYGYTF. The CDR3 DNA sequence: TGTGCCAGTAGTATAGGTCCGGACAGCTATGGCTACACCTTC.

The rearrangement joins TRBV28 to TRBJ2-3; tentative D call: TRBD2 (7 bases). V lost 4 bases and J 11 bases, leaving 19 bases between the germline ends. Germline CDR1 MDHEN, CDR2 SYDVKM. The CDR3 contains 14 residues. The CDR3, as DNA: TGTGCCAGCAGTTGGGGGGGGGCCGACAATGAGCAGTATTTT. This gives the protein CASSWGGADNEQYF.

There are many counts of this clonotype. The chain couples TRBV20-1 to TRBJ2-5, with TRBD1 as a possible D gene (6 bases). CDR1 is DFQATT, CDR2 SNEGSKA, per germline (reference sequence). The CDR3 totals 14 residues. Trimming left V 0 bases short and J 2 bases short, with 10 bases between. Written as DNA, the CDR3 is TGCAGTGCTAGAGATAACAGGGTTCAAGAGACCCAGTACTTC. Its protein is CSARDNRVQETQYF.

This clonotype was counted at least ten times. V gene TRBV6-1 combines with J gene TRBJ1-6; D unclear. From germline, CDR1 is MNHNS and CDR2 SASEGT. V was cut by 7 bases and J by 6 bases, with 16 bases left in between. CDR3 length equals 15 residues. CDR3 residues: CASTQGRWGNSPLHF. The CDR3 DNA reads TGTGCCAGCACCCAAGGGAGATGGGGTAATTCACCCCTCCACTTT.

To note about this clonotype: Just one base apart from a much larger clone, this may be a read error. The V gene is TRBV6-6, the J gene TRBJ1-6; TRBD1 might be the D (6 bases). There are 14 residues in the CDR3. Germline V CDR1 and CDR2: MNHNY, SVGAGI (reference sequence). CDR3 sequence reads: CAGREKGVNSPLHF. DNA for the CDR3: TGTGCCGGCAGGGAAAAGGGGGTGAATTCACCCCTCCACTTT.

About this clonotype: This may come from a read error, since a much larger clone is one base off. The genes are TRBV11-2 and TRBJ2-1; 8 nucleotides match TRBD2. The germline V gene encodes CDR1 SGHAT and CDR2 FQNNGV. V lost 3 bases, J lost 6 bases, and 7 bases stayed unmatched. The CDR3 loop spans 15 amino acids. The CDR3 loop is CASSFRGGLSNEQFF. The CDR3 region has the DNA TGTGCCAGCAGCTTTCGGGGGGGCCTTTCCAATGAGCAGTTCTTC.

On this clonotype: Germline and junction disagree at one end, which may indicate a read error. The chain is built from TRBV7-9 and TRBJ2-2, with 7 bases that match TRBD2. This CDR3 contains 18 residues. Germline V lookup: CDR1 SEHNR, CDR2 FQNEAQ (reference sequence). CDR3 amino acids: CASSLARGGSANAGELFF. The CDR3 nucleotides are TGTGCCAGCAGCTTAGCGCGAGGCGGGAGCGCGAACGCCGGGGAGCTGTTTTTT.

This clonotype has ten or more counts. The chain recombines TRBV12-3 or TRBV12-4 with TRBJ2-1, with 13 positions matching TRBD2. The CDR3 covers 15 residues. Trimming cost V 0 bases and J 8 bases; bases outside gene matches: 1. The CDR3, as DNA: TGTGCCAGCAGTTTAGCGGGACTAGCGGGGTATGAGCAGTTCTTC. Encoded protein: CASSLAGLAGYEQFF.

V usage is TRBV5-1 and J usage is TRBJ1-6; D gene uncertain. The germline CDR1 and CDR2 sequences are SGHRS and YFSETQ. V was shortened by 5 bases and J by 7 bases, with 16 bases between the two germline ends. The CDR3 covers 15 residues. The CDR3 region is CASSYDPERNSPLHF. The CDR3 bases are TGCGCCAGCAGTTATGACCCAGAGAGAAATTCACCCCTCCACTTT.

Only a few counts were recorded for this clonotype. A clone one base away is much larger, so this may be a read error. The CDR3 DNA reads TGCGCCGGCAGCTTGGCGCAGGGGAACACAGATACGCAGTATTTT. This sequence encodes CAGSLAQGNTDTQYF. V usage is TRBV5-1 and J usage is TRBJ2-3; tentatively, D is TRBD1 (6 bases). The CDR3 extends over 15 amino acids. Germline CDR1 reads SGHRS; CDR2 reads YFSETQ. Full variable domain (rest looked up from reference TRBV5-1 and TRBJ2-3): KAGVTQTPRYLIKTRGQQVTLSCSPISGHRSVSWYQQTPGQGLQFLFEYFSETQRNKGNFPGRFSGRQFSNSRSEMNVSTLELGDSALYLCAGSLAQGNTDTQYFGPGTRLTVL.

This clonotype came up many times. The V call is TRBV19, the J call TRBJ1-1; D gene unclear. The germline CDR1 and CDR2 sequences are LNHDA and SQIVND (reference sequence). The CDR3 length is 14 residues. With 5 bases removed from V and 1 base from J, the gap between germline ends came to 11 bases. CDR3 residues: CASSPRGGNTEAFF. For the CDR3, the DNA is TGTGCCAGTAGTCCTAGAGGAGGGAACACTGAAGCTTTCTTT.

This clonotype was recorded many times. The CDR3 loop reads CASSLGAGMNTEAFF. The DNA for the CDR3 is TGCGCCAGCAGCTTGGGGGCCGGGATGAACACTGAAGCTTTCTTT. The chain has TRBV5-1 and TRBJ1-1; D call uncertain. In germline, CDR1 is SGHRS, CDR2 YFSETQ. V lost 0 bases and J lost 0, with 9 bases in between. This CDR3 region has 15 residues.

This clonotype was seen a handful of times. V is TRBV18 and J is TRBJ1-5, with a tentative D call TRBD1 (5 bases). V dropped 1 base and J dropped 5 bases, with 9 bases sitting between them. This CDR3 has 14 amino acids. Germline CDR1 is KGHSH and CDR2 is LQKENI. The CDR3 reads CASSPQGLDQPQHF. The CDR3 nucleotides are TGTGCCAGCTCACCACAGGGGCTCGATCAGCCCCAGCATTTT.

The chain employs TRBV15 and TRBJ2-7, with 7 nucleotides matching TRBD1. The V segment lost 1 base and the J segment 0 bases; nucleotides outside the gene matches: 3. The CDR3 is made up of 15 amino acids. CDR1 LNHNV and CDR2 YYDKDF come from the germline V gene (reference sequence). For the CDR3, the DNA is TGTGCCACCAGCAGAGGAGGGGGCCTCTCCTACGAGCAGTACTTC. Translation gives CATSRGGGLSYEQYF.

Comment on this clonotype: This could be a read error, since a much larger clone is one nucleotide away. This CDR3 reads CASSPSRDSFNEKLSF. CDR3 nucleotides: TGTGCCAGTAGTCCCTCTCGGGACAGCTTTAATGAAAAACTGTCTTTT. This sequence joins TRBV19 and TRBJ1-4; 7 bases agree with TRBD1. CDR3 length: 16 residues. Per the germline V gene, CDR1 is LNHDA and CDR2 is SQIVND (reference sequence). Complete variable domain (other parts from reference TRBV19 and TRBJ1-4): DGGITQSPKYLFRKEGQNVTLSCEQNLNHDAMYWYRQDPGQGLRLIYYSQIVNDFQKGDIAEGYSVSREKKESFPLTVTSAQKNPTAFYLCASSPSRDSFNEKLSFGSGTQLSVL.

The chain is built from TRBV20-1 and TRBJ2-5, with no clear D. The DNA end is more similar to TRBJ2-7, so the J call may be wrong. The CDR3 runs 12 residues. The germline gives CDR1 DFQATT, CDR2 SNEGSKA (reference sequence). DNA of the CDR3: TGCAGTGCTAGAGATGCATCATACGAGCAGTACTTC. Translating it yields CSARDASYEQYF.

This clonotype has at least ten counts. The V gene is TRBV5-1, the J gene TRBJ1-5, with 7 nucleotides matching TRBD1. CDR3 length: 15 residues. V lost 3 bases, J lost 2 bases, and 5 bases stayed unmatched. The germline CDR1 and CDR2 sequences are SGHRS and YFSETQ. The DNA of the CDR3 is TGCGCCAGCAGCTCTACCGGGACAGGCAATCAGCCCCAGCATTTT. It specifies CASSSTGTGNQPQHF.

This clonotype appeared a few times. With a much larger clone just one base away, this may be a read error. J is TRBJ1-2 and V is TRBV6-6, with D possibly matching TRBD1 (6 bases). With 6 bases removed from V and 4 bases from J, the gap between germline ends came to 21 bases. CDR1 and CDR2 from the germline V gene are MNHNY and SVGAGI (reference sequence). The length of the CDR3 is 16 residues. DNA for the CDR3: TGTGCCAGCAGATCGCCCTCGGACAGCCGATTCTATGGCTACACCTTC. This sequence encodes CASRSPSDSRFYGYTF.

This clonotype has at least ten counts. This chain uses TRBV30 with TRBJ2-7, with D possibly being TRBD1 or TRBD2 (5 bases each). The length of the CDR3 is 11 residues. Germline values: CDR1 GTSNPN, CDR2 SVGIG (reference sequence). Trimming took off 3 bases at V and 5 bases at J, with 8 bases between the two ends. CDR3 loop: CAWRMGDEQYF. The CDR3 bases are TGTGCCTGGAGAATGGGGGACGAGCAGTACTTC.

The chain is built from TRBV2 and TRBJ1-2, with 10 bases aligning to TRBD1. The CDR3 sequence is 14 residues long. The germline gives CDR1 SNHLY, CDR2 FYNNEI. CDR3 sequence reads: CARGGQGTEGGYTF. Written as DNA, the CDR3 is TGTGCGAGGGGGGGACAGGGGACCGAAGGAGGCTACACCTTC.

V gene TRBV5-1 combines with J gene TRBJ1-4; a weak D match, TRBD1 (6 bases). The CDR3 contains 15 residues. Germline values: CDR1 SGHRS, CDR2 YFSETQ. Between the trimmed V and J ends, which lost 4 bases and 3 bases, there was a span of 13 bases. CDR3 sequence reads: CASSPGTTPNEKLFF. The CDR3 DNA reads TGCGCCAGCAGCCCTGGGACAACCCCTAATGAAAAACTGTTTTTT.

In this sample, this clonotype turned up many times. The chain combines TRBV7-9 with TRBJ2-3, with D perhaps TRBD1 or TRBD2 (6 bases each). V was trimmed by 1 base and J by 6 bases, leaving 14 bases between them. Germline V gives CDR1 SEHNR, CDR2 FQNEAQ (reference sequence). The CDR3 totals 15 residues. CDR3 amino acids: CASSLVGGGSDTQYF. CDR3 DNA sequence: TGTGCCAGCAGCTTAGTAGGAGGGGGATCCGATACGCAGTATTTT.

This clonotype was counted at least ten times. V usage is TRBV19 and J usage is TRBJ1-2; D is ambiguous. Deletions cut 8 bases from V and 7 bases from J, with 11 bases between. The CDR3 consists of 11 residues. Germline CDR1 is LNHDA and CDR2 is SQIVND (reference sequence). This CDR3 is CASRVSGGYTF. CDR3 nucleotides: TGTGCCAGTCGGGTCAGCGGTGGCTACACCTTC.

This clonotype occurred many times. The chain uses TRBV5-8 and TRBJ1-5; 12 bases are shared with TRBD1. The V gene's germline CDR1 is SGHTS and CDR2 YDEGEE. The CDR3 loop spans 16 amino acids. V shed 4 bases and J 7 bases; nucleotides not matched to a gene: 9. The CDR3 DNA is TGTGCCAGCAGCAGCCGGGACAGGGGGCAAGGACAGCCCCAGCATTTT. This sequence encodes CASSSRDRGQGQPQHF.

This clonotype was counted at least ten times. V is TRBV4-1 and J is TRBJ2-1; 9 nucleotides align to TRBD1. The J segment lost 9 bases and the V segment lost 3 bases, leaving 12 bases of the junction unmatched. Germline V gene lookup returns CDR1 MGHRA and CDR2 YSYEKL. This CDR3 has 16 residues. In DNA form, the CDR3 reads TGCGCCAGCAGCCATTCTCCGGGACAGGGTCGGGTTGAGCAGTTCTTC. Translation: CASSHSPGQGRVEQFF.

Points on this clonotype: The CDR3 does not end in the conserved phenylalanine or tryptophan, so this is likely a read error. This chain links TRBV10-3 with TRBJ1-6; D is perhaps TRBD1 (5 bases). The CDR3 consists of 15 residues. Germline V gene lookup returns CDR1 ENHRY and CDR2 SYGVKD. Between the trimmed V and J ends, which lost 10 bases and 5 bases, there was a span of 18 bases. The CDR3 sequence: CASNAGPLDNSPLHS. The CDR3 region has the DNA TGTGCCAGCAACGCAGGGCCCTTGGATAATTCACCCCTCCACTCT.

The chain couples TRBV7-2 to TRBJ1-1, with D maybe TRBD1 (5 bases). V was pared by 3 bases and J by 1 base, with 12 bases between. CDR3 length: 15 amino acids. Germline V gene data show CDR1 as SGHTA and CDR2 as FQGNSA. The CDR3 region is CASSFRSGENTEAFF. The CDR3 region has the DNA TGTGCCAGCAGCTTTAGGTCGGGGGAGAACACTGAAGCTTTCTTT.

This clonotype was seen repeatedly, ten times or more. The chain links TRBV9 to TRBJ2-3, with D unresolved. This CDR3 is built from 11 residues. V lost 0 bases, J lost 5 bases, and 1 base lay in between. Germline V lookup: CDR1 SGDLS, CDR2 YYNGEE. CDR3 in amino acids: CASSVVDTQYF. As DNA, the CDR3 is TGTGCCAGCAGCGTAGTAGATACGCAGTATTTT.